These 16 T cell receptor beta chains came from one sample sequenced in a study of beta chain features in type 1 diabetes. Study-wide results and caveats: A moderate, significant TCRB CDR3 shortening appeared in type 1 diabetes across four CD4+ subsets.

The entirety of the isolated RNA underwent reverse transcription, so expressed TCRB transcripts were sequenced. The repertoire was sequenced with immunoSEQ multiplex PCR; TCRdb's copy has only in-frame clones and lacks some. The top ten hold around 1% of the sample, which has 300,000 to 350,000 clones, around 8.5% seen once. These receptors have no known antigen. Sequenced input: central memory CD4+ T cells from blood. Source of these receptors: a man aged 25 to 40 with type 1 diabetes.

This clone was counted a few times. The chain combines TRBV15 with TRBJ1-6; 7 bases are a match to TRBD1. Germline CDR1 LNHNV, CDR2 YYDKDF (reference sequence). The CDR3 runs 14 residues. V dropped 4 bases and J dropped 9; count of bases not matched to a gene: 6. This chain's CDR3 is CATSMRQGFSPLHF. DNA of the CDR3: TGTGCCACCAGCATGAGACAGGGCTTTTCACCCCTCCACTTT.

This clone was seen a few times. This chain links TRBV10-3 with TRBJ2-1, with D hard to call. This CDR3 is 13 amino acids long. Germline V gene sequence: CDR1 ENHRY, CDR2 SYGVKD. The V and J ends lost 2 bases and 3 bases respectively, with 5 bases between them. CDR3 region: CAISEASYNEQFF. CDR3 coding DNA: TGTGCCATCAGTGAGGCTAGCTACAATGAGCAGTTCTTC.

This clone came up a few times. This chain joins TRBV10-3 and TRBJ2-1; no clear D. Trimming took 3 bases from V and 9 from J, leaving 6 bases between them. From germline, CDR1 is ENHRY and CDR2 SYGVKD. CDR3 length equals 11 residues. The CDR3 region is CAISESAEQFF. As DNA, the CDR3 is TGTGCCATCAGTGAAAGCGCTGAGCAGTTCTTC.

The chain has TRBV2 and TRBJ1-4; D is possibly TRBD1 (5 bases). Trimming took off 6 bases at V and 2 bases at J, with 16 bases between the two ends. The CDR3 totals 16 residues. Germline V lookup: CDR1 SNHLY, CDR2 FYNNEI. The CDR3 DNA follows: TGTGCCAGCAGCCCACACCAGGGTGTGACTAATGAAAAACTGTTTTTT. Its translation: CASSPHQGVTNEKLFF.

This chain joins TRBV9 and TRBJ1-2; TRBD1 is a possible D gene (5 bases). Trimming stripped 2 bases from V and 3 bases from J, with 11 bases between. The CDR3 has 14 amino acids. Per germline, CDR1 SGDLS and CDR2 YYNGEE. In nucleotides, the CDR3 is TGTGCCAGCAGCGTCCAGGGAGGGGACTATGGCTACACCTTC. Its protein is CASSVQGGDYGYTF.

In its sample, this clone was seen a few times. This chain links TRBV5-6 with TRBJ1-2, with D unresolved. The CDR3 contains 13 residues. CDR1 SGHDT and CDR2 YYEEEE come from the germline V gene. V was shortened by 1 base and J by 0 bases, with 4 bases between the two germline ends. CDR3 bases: TGTGCCAGCAGCTTGTCACCTAACTATGGCTACACCTTC. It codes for CASSLSPNYGYTF.

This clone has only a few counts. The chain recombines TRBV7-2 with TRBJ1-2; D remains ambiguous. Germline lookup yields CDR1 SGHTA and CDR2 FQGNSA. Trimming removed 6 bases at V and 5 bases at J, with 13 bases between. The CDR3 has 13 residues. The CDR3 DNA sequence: TGTGCCAGCAGTGACCCCAACCTTTATGGCTACACCTTC. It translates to CASSDPNLYGYTF.

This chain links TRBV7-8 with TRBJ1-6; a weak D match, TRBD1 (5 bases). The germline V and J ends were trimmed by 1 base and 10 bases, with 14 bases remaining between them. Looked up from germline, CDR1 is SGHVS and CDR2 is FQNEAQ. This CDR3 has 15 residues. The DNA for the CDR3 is TGTGCCAGCAGCTTAGAAGGGGTACGAGGGTCACCCCTCCACTTT. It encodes CASSLEGVRGSPLHF.

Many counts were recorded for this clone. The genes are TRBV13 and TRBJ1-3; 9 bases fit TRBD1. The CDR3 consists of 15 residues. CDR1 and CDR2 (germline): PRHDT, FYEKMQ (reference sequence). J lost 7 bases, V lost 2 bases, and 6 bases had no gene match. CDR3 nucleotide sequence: TGTGCCAGCAGCTTATGGACAGGGGTTAGGAACACCATATATTTT. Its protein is CASSLWTGVRNTIYF.

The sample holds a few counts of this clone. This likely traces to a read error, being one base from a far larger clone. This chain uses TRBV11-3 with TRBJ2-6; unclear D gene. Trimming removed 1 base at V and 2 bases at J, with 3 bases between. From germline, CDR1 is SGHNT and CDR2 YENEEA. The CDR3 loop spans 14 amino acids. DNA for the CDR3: TGTGCCAGCAGCTTAGGCGCTGGGGCCAACGTCCTGACTTTC. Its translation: CASSLGAGANVLTF.

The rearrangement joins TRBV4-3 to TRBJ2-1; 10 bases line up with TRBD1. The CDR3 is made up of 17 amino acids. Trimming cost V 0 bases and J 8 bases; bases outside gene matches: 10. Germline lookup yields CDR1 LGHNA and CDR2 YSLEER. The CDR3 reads CASSQDFRRQGAHEQFF. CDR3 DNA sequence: TGCGCCAGCAGCCAAGACTTCCGGAGACAGGGGGCCCATGAGCAGTTCTTC.

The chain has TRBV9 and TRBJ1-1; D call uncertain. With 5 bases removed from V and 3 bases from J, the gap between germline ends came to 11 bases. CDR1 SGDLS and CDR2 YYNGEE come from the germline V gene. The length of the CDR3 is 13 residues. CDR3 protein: CASRPHGYTEAFF. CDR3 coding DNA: TGTGCCAGCAGGCCACATGGGTACACTGAAGCTTTCTTT.

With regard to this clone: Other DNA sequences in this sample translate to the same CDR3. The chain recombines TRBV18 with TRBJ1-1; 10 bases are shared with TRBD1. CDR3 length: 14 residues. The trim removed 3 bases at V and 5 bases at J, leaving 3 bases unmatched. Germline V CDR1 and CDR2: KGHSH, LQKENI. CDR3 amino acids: CASSPGQGRTEAFF. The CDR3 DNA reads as TGTGCCAGCTCACCGGGACAGGGGAGAACTGAAGCTTTCTTT.

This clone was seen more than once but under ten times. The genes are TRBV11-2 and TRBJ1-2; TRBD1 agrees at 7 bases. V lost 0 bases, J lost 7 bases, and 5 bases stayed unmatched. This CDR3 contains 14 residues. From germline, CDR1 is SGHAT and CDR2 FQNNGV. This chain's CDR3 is CASSLETGMGGYTF. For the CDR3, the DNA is TGTGCCAGCAGCTTAGAGACAGGGATGGGTGGCTACACCTTC. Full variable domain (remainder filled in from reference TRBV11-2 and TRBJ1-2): EAGVAQSPRYKIIEKRQSVAFWCNPISGHATLYWYQQILGQGPKLLIQFQNNGVVDDSQLPKDRFSAERLKGVDSTLKIQPAKLEDSAVYLCASSLETGMGGYTFGSGTRLTVV.

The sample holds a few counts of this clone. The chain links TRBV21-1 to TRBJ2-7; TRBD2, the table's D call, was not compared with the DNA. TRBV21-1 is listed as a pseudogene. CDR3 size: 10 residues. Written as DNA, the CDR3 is TGTGCCAGCAGTCGTTACGAGCAGTACTTC. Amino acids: CASSRYEQYF.

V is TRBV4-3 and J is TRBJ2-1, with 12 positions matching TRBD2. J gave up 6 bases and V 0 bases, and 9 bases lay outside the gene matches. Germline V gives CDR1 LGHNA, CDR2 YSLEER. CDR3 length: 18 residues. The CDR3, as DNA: TGCGCCAGCAGCCAAGATCTCCCGACTAGCGGGAGAGTCAATGAGCAGTTCTTC. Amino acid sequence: CASSQDLPTSGRVNEQFF.